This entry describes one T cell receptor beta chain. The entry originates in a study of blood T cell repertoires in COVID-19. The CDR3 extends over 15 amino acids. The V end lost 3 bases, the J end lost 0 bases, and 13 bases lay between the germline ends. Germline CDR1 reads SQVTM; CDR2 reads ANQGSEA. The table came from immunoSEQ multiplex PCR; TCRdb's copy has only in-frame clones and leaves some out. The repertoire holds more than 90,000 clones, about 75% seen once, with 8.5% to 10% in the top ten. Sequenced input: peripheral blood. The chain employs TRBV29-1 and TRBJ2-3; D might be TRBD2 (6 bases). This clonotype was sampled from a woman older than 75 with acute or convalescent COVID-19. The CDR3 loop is CSVDTPGVSTDTQYF. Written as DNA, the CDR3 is TGCAGCGTTGATACCCCGGGGGTGAGCACAGATACGCAGTATTTT.